A single sample gave rise to the 17 T cell receptor beta chains below, sequenced in a study of T cells in localized non-small cell lung cancer. Here immunoSEQ multiplex PCR was the method, and the copy in TCRdb shows in-frame clones only, minus some. Among about 22,000 clones, 88% were seen once, and the ten largest hold 22%. This sample comprised PBMCs, obtained before any cancer treatment. Receptors originate from a man aged 35 to 69 with stage II squamous cell lung carcinoma.

The chain is built from TRBV5-1 and TRBJ2-3, with TRBD2 matching 13 bases. CDR1 and CDR2 (germline): SGHRS, YFSETQ. CDR3 size: 17 residues. V gave up 3 bases and J gave up 1 base; unmatched junction bases: 5. CDR3 in DNA: TGCGCCAGCAGCTCCGTGACTAGCGGGGGGCGCACAGATACGCAGTATTTT. Its translation: CASSSVTSGGRTDTQYF.

The V and J genes are TRBV2 and TRBJ2-7; TRBD2 aligns across 9 bases. V was clipped by 4 bases and J by 6 bases; unmatched bases: 13. The CDR3 length is 16 residues. Germline V CDR1 and CDR2: SNHLY, FYNNEI. CDR3 protein: CASSGRGSGGPLEQYF. CDR3 nucleotide sequence: TGTGCCAGCAGTGGAAGGGGTAGCGGGGGCCCTCTCGAGCAGTACTTC.

The chain recombines TRBV7-2 with TRBJ1-1, with a tentative D call TRBD1 (6 bases). There are 12 residues in the CDR3. Per the germline V gene, CDR1 is SGHTA and CDR2 is FQGNSA. V gave up 7 bases and J gave up 3 bases, with 9 bases separating them. The CDR3 protein is CASNRDDTEAFF. The CDR3 nucleotides are TGTGCCAGCAACAGGGATGACACTGAAGCTTTCTTT.

V gene TRBV15 combines with J gene TRBJ2-3; 7 bases line up with TRBD2. CDR1 is LNHNV and CDR2 is YYDKDF in the germline V gene (reference sequence). The V and J ends lost 6 bases and 5 bases, in that order; junction bases with no gene match: 11. The CDR3 has 15 residues. The CDR3 DNA follows: TGTGCCACCAGTGAAGCGGGGCAATCGGGAGATACGCAGTATTTT. It translates to CATSEAGQSGDTQYF.

V and J are TRBV10-2 and TRBJ1-5; TRBD1 is a possible D gene (5 bases). CDR1 and CDR2 from the germline V gene are WSHSY and SAAADI. Trimming took off 2 bases at V and 7 bases at J, with 12 bases between the two ends. This CDR3 has 14 residues. The CDR3 coding sequence is TGCGCCAGCAGTGAGAGGGTAGGGGACCAGCCCCAGCATTTT. Encoded protein: CASSERVGDQPQHF.

The V gene is TRBV5-5, the J gene TRBJ2-1; D possibly corresponds to TRBD1 (5 bases). There are 16 residues in the CDR3. V shed 5 bases and J shed 3 bases, with 18 bases lying between them. Germline V gene data show CDR1 as SGHKS and CDR2 as YYEKEE (reference sequence). In DNA form, the CDR3 reads TGTGCCAGCAGTTCCGGACACAGTTTACTCTACAATGAGCAGTTCTTC. Protein sequence: CASSSGHSLLYNEQFF.

The rearrangement links TRBV6-1 to TRBJ1-1; perhaps TRBD1 as D (5 bases). V gave up 0 bases and J gave up 3 bases, with 5 bases separating them. Germline V CDR1 and CDR2: MNHNS, SASEGT. The CDR3 sequence is 13 residues long. For the CDR3, the DNA is TGTGCCAGCAGTGAAGCGGGGGACACTGAAGCTTTCTTT. Its translation is CASSEAGDTEAFF.

The rearrangement uses TRBV11-2 and TRBJ2-3; the D gene is possibly TRBD2 (6 bases). Germline lookup yields CDR1 SGHAT and CDR2 FQNNGV. Trimming took off 7 bases at V and 2 bases at J, with 13 bases between the two ends. The CDR3 is 14 residues long. This CDR3 reads CASIQLADTDTQYF. The CDR3 bases are TGTGCCAGCATTCAATTAGCGGACACAGATACGCAGTATTTT.

CDR3 sequence: CASSQVQGHGYTF. In nucleotides, the CDR3 is TGTGCCAGCAGCCAAGTACAGGGCCATGGCTACACCTTC. The V gene is TRBV14, the J gene TRBJ1-2, with TRBD1 as a possible D gene (6 bases). Germline values: CDR1 SGHDN, CDR2 FVKESK. Trimming removed 1 base from V and 6 bases from J, with 9 bases in between. The CDR3 runs 13 residues.

The genes are TRBV7-8 and TRBJ2-7; D gene uncertain. Trimming left V 1 base short and J 3 bases short, with 10 bases between. CDR1 is SGHVS, CDR2 FQNEAQ, per germline. This CDR3 region has 14 residues. The CDR3 loop reads CASSLEGYYYEQYF. CDR3 nucleotides: TGTGCCAGCAGCTTAGAGGGCTACTACTACGAGCAGTACTTC.

This sequence joins TRBV5-5 and TRBJ2-5, with D unclear. There are 14 residues in the CDR3. The germline gives CDR1 SGHKS, CDR2 YYEKEE (reference sequence). The V end was cut by 0 bases, the J end by 1 base, with 7 bases between. As DNA, the CDR3 is TGTGCCAGCAGCTTGGTCCCCTCCCAAGAGACCCAGTACTTC. Translated: CASSLVPSQETQYF.

This clone has a handful of counts. CDR3 loop: CATEDGLNTEAFF. As DNA, the CDR3 is TGTGCCACGGAGGACGGCTTGAACACTGAAGCTTTCTTT. The V call is TRBV10-3, the J call TRBJ1-1; D ambiguous. The ends were cut back, 10 bases at V and 0 bases at J, with 12 bases in the middle. The CDR3 loop spans 13 amino acids. Germline V lookup: CDR1 ENHRY, CDR2 SYGVKD.

V usage is TRBV7-9 and J usage is TRBJ2-5, with 10 bases aligning to TRBD2. Unmatched junction bases numbered 3, after V lost 4 bases and J lost 4 bases. The CDR3 has 14 amino acids. Germline V gene data show CDR1 as SEHNR and CDR2 as FQNEAQ (reference sequence). CDR3 amino acids: CASSSRTSGETQYF. CDR3 DNA: TGTGCCAGCAGCTCGCGGACTAGCGGAGAGACCCAGTACTTC.

V gene TRBV11-2 combines with J gene TRBJ2-5; TRBD2 matches at 10 bases. Germline V gene data show CDR1 as SGHAT and CDR2 as FQNNGV. V lost 1 base to trimming and J lost 4 bases; unmatched junction nucleotides: 9. The CDR3 is 17 amino acids. The CDR3 is CASSLGSGGAIGETQYF. The CDR3 DNA reads TGTGCCAGCAGCTTAGGCAGCGGGGGGGCAATCGGAGAGACCCAGTACTTC. The full variable domain, with the rest looked up from reference TRBV11-2 and TRBJ2-5, is EAGVAQSPRYKIIEKRQSVAFWCNPISGHATLYWYQQILGQGPKLLIQFQNNGVVDDSQLPKDRFSAERLKGVDSTLKIQPAKLEDSAVYLCASSLGSGGAIGETQYFGPGTRLLVL.

CDR3 sequence: CASKSGRSTDTQYF. The CDR3 coding sequence is TGTGCCAGCAAGAGCGGGAGGAGTACAGATACGCAGTATTTT. The chain carries TRBV11-3 and TRBJ2-3; 9 positions match TRBD2. The CDR3 covers 14 residues. Germline CDR1 is SGHNT and CDR2 is YENEEA. V was clipped by 7 bases and J by 3 bases; unmatched bases: 5.

This rearrangement joins TRBV11-2 to TRBJ1-2, with no clear D. The CDR3 loop spans 13 amino acids. Germline CDR1 reads SGHAT; CDR2 reads FQNNGV. The V gene lost 5 bases and the J gene lost 3 bases, with 10 bases spanning the gap. CDR3 coding DNA: TGTGCCAGCAGCCCGCAGATTGACTATGGCTACACCTTC. Protein: CASSPQIDYGYTF.

The V call is TRBV21-1, the J call TRBJ2-7; the DNA was not used to check the table's D call, TRBD1. TRBV21-1 represents a pseudogene. There are 17 residues in the CDR3. In nucleotides, the CDR3 is TGTGCCAGCAGCAATGAAACTAGGGACAGACTTTTTTACGAGCAGTACTTC. This translates into CASSNETRDRLFYEQYF.